This record covers a single TCR beta chain. Clones were sequenced by immunoSEQ multiplex PCR, and TCRdb holds only the in-frame ones, with some missing. In the table there are 450,000 to 500,000 clones, 75% to 90% of which are singletons. This entry belongs to a study of blood T cell repertoires in COVID-19. Background on the study: Italy, Spain and the United States were the sources of the convalescent and acute COVID-19 samples.

This CDR3 contains 14 residues. J gave up 1 base and V 7 bases, and 7 bases lay outside the gene matches. Germline values: CDR1 MNHNS, CDR2 SASEGT. The specimen was peripheral blood. The chain combines TRBV6-1 with TRBJ2-7; TRBD1 matches 7 bases. This TCR came from a human donor in a cohort sampled during active COVID-19. The CDR3 DNA follows: TGTGCCAGCAACCCGACAGGGTATTCCTACGAGCAGTACTTC. As protein: CASNPTGYSYEQYF.